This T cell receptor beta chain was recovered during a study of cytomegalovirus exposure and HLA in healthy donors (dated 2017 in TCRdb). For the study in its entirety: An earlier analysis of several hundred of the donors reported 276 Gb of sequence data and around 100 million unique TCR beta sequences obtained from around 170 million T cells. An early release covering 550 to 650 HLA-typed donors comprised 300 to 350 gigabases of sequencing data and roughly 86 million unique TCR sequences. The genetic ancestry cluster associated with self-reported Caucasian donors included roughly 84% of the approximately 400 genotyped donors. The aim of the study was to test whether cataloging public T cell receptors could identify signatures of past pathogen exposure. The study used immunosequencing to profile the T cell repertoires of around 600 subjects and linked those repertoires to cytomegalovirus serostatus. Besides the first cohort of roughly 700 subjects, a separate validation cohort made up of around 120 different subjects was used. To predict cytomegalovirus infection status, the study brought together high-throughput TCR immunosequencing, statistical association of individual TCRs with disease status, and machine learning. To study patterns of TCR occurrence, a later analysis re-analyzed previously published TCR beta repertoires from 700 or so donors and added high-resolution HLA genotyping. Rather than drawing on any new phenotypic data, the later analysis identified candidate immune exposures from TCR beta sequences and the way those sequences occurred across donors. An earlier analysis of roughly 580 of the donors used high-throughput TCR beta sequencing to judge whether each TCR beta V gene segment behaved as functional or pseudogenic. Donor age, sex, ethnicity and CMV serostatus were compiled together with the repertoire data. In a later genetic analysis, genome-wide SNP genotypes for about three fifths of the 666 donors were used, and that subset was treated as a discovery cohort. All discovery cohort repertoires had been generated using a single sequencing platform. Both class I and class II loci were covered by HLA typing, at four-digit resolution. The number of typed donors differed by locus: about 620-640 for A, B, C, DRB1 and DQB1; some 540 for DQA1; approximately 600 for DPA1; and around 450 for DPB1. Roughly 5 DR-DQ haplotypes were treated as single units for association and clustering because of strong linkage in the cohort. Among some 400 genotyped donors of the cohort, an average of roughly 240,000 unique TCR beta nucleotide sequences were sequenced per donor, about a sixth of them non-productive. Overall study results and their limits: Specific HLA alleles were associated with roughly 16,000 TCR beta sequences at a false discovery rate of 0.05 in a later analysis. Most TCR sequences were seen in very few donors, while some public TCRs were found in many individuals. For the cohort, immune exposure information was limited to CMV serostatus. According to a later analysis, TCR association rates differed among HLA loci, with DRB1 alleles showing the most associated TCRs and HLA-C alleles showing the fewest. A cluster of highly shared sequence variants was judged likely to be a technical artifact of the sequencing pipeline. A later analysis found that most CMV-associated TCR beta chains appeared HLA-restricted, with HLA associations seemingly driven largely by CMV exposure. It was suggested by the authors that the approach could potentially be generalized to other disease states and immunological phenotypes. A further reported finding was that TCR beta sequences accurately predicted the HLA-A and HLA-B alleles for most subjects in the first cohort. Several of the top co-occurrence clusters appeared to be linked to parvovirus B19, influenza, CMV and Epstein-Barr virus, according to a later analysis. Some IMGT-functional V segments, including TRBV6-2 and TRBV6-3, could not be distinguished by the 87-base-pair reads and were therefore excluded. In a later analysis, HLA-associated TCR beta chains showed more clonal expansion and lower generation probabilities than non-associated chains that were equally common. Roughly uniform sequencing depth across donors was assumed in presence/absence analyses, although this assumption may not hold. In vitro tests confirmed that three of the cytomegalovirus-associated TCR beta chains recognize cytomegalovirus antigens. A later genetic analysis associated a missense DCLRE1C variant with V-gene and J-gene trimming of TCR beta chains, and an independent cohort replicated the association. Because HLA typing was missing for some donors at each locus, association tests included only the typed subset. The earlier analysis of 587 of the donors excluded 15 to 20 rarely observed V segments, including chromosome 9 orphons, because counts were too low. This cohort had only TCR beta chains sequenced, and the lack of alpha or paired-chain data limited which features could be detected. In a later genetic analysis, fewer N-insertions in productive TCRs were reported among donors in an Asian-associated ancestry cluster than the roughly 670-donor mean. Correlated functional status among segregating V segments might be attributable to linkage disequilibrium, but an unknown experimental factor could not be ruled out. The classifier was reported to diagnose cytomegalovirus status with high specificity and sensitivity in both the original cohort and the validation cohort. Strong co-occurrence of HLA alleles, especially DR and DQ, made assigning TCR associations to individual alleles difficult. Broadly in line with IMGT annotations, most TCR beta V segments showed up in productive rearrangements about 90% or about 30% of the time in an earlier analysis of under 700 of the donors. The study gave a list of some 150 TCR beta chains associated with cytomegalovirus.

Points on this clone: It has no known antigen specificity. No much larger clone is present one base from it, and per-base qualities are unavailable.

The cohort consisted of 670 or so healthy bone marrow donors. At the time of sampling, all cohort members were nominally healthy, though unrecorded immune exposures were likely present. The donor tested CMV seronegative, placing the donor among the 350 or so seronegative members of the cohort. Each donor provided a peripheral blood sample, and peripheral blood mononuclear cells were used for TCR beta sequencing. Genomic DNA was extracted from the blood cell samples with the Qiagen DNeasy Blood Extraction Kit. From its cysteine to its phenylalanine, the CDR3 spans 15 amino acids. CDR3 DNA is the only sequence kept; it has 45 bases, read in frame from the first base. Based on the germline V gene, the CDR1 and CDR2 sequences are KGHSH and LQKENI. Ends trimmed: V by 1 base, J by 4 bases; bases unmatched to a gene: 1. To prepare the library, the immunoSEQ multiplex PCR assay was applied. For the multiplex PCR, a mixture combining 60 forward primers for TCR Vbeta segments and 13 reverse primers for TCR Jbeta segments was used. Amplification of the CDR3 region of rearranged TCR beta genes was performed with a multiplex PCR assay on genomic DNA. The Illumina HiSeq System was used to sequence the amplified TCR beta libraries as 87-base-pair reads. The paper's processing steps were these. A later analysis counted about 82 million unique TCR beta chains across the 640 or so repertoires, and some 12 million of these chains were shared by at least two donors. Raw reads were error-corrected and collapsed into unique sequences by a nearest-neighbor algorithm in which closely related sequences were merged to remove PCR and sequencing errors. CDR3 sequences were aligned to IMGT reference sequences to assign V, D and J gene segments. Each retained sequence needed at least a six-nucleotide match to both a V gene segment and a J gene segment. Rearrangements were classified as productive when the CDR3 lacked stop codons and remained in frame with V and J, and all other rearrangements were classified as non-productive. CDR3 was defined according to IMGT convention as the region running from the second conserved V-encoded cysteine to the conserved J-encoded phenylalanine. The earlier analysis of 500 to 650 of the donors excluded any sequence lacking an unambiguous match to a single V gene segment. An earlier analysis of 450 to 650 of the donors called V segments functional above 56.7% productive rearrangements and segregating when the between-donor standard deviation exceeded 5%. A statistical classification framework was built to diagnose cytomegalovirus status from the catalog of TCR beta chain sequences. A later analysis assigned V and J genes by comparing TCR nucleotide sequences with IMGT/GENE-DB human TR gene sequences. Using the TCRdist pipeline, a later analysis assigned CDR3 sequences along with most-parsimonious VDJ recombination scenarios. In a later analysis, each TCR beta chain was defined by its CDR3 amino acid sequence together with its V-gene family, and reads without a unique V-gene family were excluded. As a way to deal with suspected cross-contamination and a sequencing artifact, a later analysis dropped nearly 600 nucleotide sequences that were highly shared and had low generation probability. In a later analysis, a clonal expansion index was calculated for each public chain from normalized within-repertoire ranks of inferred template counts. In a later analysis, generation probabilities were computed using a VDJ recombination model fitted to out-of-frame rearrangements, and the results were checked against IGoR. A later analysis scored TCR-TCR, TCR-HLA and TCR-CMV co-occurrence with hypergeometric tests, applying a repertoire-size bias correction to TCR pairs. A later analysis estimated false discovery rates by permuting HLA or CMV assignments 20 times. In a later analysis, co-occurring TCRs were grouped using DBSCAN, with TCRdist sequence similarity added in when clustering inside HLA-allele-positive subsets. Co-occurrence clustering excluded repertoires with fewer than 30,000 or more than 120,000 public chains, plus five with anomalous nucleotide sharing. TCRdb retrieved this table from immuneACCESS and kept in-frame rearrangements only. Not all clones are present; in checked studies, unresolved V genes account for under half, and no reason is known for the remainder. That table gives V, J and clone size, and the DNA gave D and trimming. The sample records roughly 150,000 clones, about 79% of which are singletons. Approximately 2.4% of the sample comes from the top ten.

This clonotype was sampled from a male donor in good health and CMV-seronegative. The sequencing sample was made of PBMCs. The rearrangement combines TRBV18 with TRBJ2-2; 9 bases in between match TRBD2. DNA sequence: TGTGCCAGCTCACCACGACTAGCGGTCACCGGGGAGCTGTTTTTT. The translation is CASSPRLAVTGELFF. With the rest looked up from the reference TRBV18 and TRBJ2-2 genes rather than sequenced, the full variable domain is NAGVMQNPRHLVRRRGQEARLRCSPMKGHSHVYWYRQLPEEGLKFMVYLQKENIIDESGMPKERFSAEFPKEGPSILRIQQVVRGDSAAYFCASSPRLAVTGELFFGEGSRLTVL.